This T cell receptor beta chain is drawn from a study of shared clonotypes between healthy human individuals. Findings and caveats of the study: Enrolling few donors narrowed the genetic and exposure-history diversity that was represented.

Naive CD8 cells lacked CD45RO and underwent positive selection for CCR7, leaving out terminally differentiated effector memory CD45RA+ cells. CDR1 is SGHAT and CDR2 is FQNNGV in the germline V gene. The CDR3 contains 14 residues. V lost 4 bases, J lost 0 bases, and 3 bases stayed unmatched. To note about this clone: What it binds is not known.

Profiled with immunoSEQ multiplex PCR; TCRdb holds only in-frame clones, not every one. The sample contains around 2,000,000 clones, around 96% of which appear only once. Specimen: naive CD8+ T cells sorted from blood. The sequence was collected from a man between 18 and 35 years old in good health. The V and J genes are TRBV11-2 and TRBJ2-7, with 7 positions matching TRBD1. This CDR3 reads CASSYRGGSYEQYF. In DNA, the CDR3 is TGTGCCAGCAGCTACAGGGGTGGCTCCTACGAGCAGTACTTC.